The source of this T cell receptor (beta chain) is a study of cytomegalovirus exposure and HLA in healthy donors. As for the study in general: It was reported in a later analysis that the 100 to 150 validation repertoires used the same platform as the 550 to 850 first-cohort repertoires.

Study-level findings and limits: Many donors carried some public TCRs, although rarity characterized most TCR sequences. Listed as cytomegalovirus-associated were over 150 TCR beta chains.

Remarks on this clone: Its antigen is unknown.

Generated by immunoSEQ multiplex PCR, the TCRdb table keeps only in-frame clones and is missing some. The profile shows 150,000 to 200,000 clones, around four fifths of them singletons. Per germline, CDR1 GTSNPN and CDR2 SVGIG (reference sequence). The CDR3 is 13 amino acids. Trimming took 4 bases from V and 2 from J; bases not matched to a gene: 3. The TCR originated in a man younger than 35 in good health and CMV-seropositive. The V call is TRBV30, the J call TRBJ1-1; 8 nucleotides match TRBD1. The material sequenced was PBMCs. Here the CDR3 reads CAWTGGLNTEAFF. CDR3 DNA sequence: TGTGCCTGGACAGGGGGCCTAAACACTGAAGCTTTCTTT.